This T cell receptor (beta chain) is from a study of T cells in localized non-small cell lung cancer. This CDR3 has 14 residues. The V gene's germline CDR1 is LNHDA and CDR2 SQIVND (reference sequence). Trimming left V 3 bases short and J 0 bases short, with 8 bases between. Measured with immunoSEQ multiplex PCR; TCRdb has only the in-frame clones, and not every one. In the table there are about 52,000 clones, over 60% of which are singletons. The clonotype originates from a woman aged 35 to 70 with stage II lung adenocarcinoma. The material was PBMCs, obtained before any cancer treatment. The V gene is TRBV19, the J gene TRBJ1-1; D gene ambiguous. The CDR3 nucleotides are TGTGCCAGTAGTATGGGCGCAATGAACACTGAAGCTTTCTTT. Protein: CASSMGAMNTEAFF.